These T cell receptor beta chains were read from a single sample in a study of CD8+ T cells in alopecia areata. TCRdb's table, derived via immunoSEQ multiplex PCR, lists solely in-frame clones and lacks some. The sample comprises some 170,000 clones, 67% of which are singletons, and about an eighth rests with the top ten. Material: CD8+ T cells sorted from blood, obtained at week 0. Receptor source: a human donor with alopecia areata. CDR3s include the opening cysteine and the closing phenylalanine or tryptophan. The D gene is left open where the match is weak. Expanded clones get a size class; other rows say once, few or many, or leave the size out.

D gene	V gene	J gene	clone size	CDR3 DNA	CDR3 protein
NA	TRBV4-1	TRBJ2-7	NA	TGCGCCAGCAGCGGGGGGGCCAAGACCTACGAGCAGTACTTC	CASSGGAKTYEQYF
NA	TRBV27	TRBJ1-5	NA	TGTGCCAGCAGTGAAACAGAGGATCAGCCCCAGCATTTT	CASSETEDQPQHF
TRBD2	TRBV11-2	TRBJ2-1	NA	TGTGCCAGCTTTCTTGCGGGGGGGCTGGGTGAGCAGTTCTTC	CASFLAGGLGEQFF
NA	TRBV4-2	TRBJ1-5	NA	TGTGCCAGCAGCCAAGAAACGAGTGCGGGTTTATCGAGCAATCAGCCCCAGCATTTT	CASSQETSAGLSSNQPQHF
NA	TRBV9	TRBJ2-1	NA	TGTGCCAGCAGCCCTCAAGGGGAATCCTACAATGAGCAGTTCTTC	CASSPQGESYNEQFF
NA	TRBV9	TRBJ2-2	NA	TGTGCCAGCAGCCCCTTCGACAGTACCGGGGAGCTGTTTTTT	CASSPFDSTGELFF
NA	TRBV2	TRBJ2-5	NA	TGTGCCAGCAAACCCTTTGGGGAGACCCAGTACTTC	CASKPFGETQYF
NA	TRBV5-1	TRBJ2-5	NA	TGCGCCAAGAACCGGGAAGTCACAAGAGATGGCCAGTACTTC	CAKNREVTRDGQYF
NA	TRBV7-9	TRBJ1-1	NA	TGTGCCAGCAGCAACGGGCTAATCAACACTGAAGCTTTCTTT	CASSNGLINTEAFF
NA	TRBV29-1	TRBJ2-1	NA	TGCAGCGTTTTGGGCGGGGATGAGCAGTTCTTC	CSVLGGDEQFF
NA	TRBV28	TRBJ2-7	few	TGTGCCAGCACCCGACTCACCCAGGAAGGATACACCTACGAGCAGTACTTC	CASTRLTQEGYTYEQYF
NA	TRBV4-1	TRBJ2-3	NA	TGCGCCAGCAGCCAAGTTAGGTCTCTTCTTCGCGGGTTACCCCGAGATACGCAGTATTTT	CASSQVRSLLRGLPRDTQYF
NA	TRBV25-1	TRBJ1-1	NA	TGTGCCAGCAGTTTAAACAGGGAACGGGCTGAAGCTTTCTTT	CASSLNRERAEAFF
NA	TRBV18	TRBJ2-5	once	TGTGCCAGCTCACCAAGCCCTTTGAGTATCTCCAAGTGGACCCAGTACTTC	CASSPSPLSISKWTQYF
TRBD1	TRBV7-9	TRBJ1-1	once	TGTGCCAGCAGCCCCATGGGACAGCAAGCTTTCTTT	CASSPMGQQAFF
NA	TRBV7-9	TRBJ2-1	NA	TGTGCCAGCGGGTCCGAGGGTTCCCCTTACAGTGAGCAGTTCTTC	CASGSEGSPYSEQFF
TRBD1	TRBV30	TRBJ2-2	few	TGTGCCTGGAGTACAGGGGGGCTTACCGGGGAGCTGTTTTTT	CAWSTGGLTGELFF
NA	TRBV9	TRBJ2-7	NA	TGTGCCAGCAGCCTCGCCCGGGACTACGAGCAGTACTTC	CASSLARDYEQYF
TRBD1	TRBV9	TRBJ1-1	NA	TGTGCCAGCAGCCGACAGGGAACGAACACTGAAGCTTTCTTT	CASSRQGTNTEAFF
TRBD1	TRBV29-1	TRBJ2-2	few	TGCAGCGTTTGGACAGGGGCGAACACCGGGGAGCTGTTTTTT	CSVWTGANTGELFF
NA	TRBV6-6	TRBJ1-5	NA	TGTGCCAGCAGTTACTCGGCAGAGTCCAATCAGCCCCAGCATTTT	CASSYSAESNQPQHF
NA	TRBV6-1	TRBJ2-5	once	TGTGCCAGCAGTGAGCACCCAGGGCGGGCTAAGGGGGAGACCCAGTACTTC	CASSEHPGRAKGETQYF
NA	TRBV6-6	TRBJ2-3	once	TGTGCCAGCAATGGGGGCAGCACAGATACGCAGTATTTT	CASNGGSTDTQYF
NA	TRBV7-9	TRBJ1-1	NA	TGTGCCAGCAGCTTAGCTAGGAAGGGGACTGAAGCTTTCTTT	CASSLARKGTEAFF
NA	TRBV7-2	TRBJ1-2	few	TGTGCCAGCAGCTTGACAGAGGATGGCTACACCTTC	CASSLTEDGYTF
NA	TRBV29-1	TRBJ2-2	NA	TGCAGCGTCAACGGTAACACCGGGGAGCTGTTTTTT	CSVNGNTGELFF
TRBD1	TRBV4-2	TRBJ1-6	once	TGTGCCAGCGGGACAGGGGAGAGGTCACCCCTCCACTTT	CASGTGERSPLHF
NA	TRBV10-3	TRBJ1-2	NA	TGTGCCATCACCGAACAGGCCCACTATGGCTACACCTTC	CAITEQAHYGYTF
TRBD1	TRBV6-5	TRBJ2-2	once	TGTGCCAGCAGTTACAATTCCGCAGGGGGCGTTGGGGAGCTGTTTTTT	CASSYNSAGGVGELFF
NA	TRBV7-2	TRBJ1-4	NA	TGTGCCAGCAGCTTAGCAGGGAGGGTTGAAAAACTGTTTTTT	CASSLAGRVEKLFF
TRBD2	TRBV2	TRBJ2-2	NA	TGTGCCATCGTTAGCGGGGGGGCGAACACCGGGGAGCTGTTTTTT	CAIVSGGANTGELFF
NA	TRBV18	TRBJ2-7	NA	TGTGCCAGCTCACCACCGGGCGGGGTTAACGAGCAGTACTTC	CASSPPGGVNEQYF
NA	TRBV30	TRBJ1-2	NA	TGTGCCTGGCACAGGTTATCCCCTAACTATGGCTACACCTTC	CAWHRLSPNYGYTF
TRBD1	TRBV28	TRBJ2-7	few	TGTGCCAGCAGTTTATACAGGACAGGGATCTACGAGCAGTACTTC	CASSLYRTGIYEQYF
NA	TRBV30	TRBJ1-1	NA	TGTGCCTGGCACAGACCCTCCCAAGCTTTCTTT	CAWHRPSQAFF
NA	TRBV13	TRBJ2-1	many	TGTGCCAGCAGCACCACCTCACACTCCTACAATGAGCAGTTCTTC	CASSTTSHSYNEQFF
NA	TRBV7-9	TRBJ2-2	NA	TGTGCCAGCAGCCCAACTGACCGGAACACCGGGGAGCTGTTTTTT	CASSPTDRNTGELFF
NA	TRBV11-1	TRBJ2-2	once	TGTGCCAGCACCGCATCGGGGAGGAGCACCGGGGAGCTGTTTTTT	CASTASGRSTGELFF
NA	TRBV13	TRBJ2-6	NA	TGTGCCAGCAGCGTGGGGTCTGGGGCCAACGTCCTGACTTTC	CASSVGSGANVLTF
TRBD1	TRBV9	TRBJ1-2	NA	TGTGCCAGCAGCCCAGCCAGGGGGTACTATGGCTACACCTTC	CASSPARGYYGYTF
NA	TRBV11-3	TRBJ2-6	NA	TGTGCCAGCAGCCCAGGACTGGGAGCCAACGTCCTGACTTTC	CASSPGLGANVLTF
NA	TRBV19	TRBJ2-2	few	TGTGCCAGTAGTATCGCGAGCACCGGGGAGCTGTTTTTT	CASSIASTGELFF
NA	TRBV30	TRBJ2-3	NA	TGTGCCTCTAACGATTGGACTAGCACAGATACGCAGTATTTT	CASNDWTSTDTQYF
NA	TRBV7-8	TRBJ1-1	once	TGTGCCAGCAGCTCCGGGGCGGAGGGGACGAACACTGAAGCTTTCTTT	CASSSGAEGTNTEAFF
NA	TRBV30	TRBJ1-2	NA	TGTGCCTGGACGGACGGAATCTCCTGGGTCCATGGCTACACCTTC	CAWTDGISWVHGYTF
NA	TRBV5-1	TRBJ2-7	NA	TGCGCCAGCAGCTTGTGGCCAGACGAGCAGTACTTC	CASSLWPDEQYF
NA	TRBV15	TRBJ1-5	NA	TGTGCCACCAGCGTGGATGGTTCCGTTCAGCCCCAGCATTTT	CATSVDGSVQPQHF
NA	TRBV4-1	TRBJ1-1	NA	TGCGCCAGCAGCGCCGGACCGGTGAACACTGAAGCTTTCTTT	CASSAGPVNTEAFF
NA	TRBV7-9	TRBJ2-2	NA	TGTGCCAGCATCCCGGAGGGGCCGCCGAGAGAGCTGTTTTTT	CASIPEGPPRELFF
NA	TRBV15	TRBJ1-5	NA	TGTGCCACCAGCAGAGAGGCACGCGGACAGCCCCAGCATTTT	CATSREARGQPQHF
NA	TRBV4-1	TRBJ2-1	once	TGCGCCAGCAGCCAAGATTTTCCAACGTTATACAATGAGCAGTTCTTC	CASSQDFPTLYNEQFF
TRBD2	TRBV7-8	TRBJ2-4	NA	TGTGCCAGCAGCAAACTAGCGGACTTAGCCAAAAACATTCAGTACTTC	CASSKLADLAKNIQYF
NA	TRBV5-6	TRBJ1-2	NA	TGTGCCAGCAGCTTGGAATACTATGGCTACACCTTC	CASSLEYYGYTF